The sequence of this T cell receptor (beta chain) was determined in a study of CD8 T cells in ankylosing spondylitis. Germline CDR1 and CDR2: LNHDA and SQIVND (reference sequence). The CDR3 totals 15 residues. Trimming stripped 6 bases from V and 7 bases from J, with 16 bases between. Remarks on this clonotype: The target antigen is unknown.

Study-wide results and caveats: Significant enrichment of disease-linked clones was reported in matched ankylosing spondylitis synovial fluid. Ankylosing spondylitis blood seemed to carry a telltale TCR beta motif made of eight or nine highly homologous variants.

With molecular barcodes, quantitative 5'-RACE was used to make the TCR beta libraries. MiXCR was run by TCRdb on the 5' RACE reads, yielding one entry per CDR3 protein. This sample has fewer than 350,000 distinct CDR3 sequences, with around a tenth found just once. The chain is built from TRBV19 and TRBJ1-6; D uncertain. Sequencing used blood, either unsorted or a sorted T cell fraction (not recorded which). The receptor's source is a female donor with ankylosing spondylitis or in good health (not recorded which). The CDR3 here is CASRDGVGGNSPLHF. The CDR3 DNA reads as TGTGCCAGTAGAGACGGGGTGGGAGGGAATTCACCCCTCCACTTT.